This TCR beta chain was found in a study of identical twins. The CDR3 is 14 residues long. Germline CDR1 reads LGHDT; CDR2 reads YNNKEL (reference sequence). Trimming removed 1 base at V and 7 bases at J, with 11 bases between. At least ten counts were recorded for this clonotype. As yet, its antigen is unknown. A template switching step contributed a universal primer site, while unique molecular identifiers were present in the cDNA. TCRdb analysed the 5' RACE reads with MiXCR anew, one entry per CDR3 protein. Among around 280,000 distinct CDR3 sequences listed, around 8.8% were seen once. Whole-study results and caveats: Insertions were fewer in abundant cord blood beta clonotypes, whereas memory repertoires showed none of this pattern.

This sample was shared with a second study, whose subject was yellow fever vaccine responses in identical twins.

This chain links TRBV3-1 with TRBJ2-1; unclear D gene. The sequence was collected from a woman aged 18-30 years in good health. Material: memory (CD45RO+) T cells sorted from blood. The CDR3 region is CASSQGPARNEQFF. Here the CDR3 DNA reads TGTGCCAGCAGCCAAGGGCCCGCTCGGAATGAGCAGTTCTTC.